Listed here are 7 T cell receptor beta chains from one sample, sequenced in a study of molecular identifiers for immune sequencing clone quantification. A single record per CDR3 protein comes from TCRdb applying MiXCR to the PCR reads. The data contain 65,000 to 70,000 distinct CDR3 sequences, roughly 20% of them singletons. The sequenced material came from naive CD8+ T cells from blood, with Jurkat cell RNA spiked in. As to subset: FACS-sorted CD8+CD4-CCR7+CD45RA+ naive T cells. The receptors originated from a human donor in good health. Some libraries in this study had Jurkat cell RNA spiked in.

This clonotype was counted ten times or more. The rearrangement uses TRBV9 and TRBJ1-1; the D gene is possibly TRBD1 (6 bases). Trimming cost V 3 bases and J 3 bases, with 24 bases left between them. The CDR3 runs to 18 residues. Germline V gene data show CDR1 as SGDLS and CDR2 as YYNGEE. The CDR3 region is CASSEGHATIPRDTEAFF. CDR3 nucleotide sequence: TGTGCCAGCAGCGAGGGACACGCAACCATACCACGAGACACTGAAGCTTTCTTT.

This clonotype was seen repeatedly, ten times or more. The gene calls are TRBV20-1 and TRBJ2-2; TRBD2 matches at 7 bases. The CDR3 covers 16 residues. Germline V gene sequence: CDR1 DFQATT, CDR2 SNEGSKA (reference sequence). V gave up 0 bases and J gave up 6 bases; unmatched junction bases: 10. CDR3: CSARDRREILSGELFF. The CDR3 nucleotides read TGCAGTGCTAGAGATAGGCGGGAGATTCTGTCCGGGGAGCTGTTTTTT.

This clonotype was found many times. The CDR3 here is CASSLLDSAKNIQYF. CDR3 in DNA: TGTGCCAGCAGCCTACTTGACAGCGCCAAAAACATTCAGTACTTC. The genes are TRBV4-2 and TRBJ2-4; D perhaps matches TRBD1 (5 bases). Germline V CDR1 and CDR2: LGHNA, YNFKEQ. This CDR3 has 15 residues. V was clipped by 4 bases and J by 1 base, with 11 bases between them.

Regarding this clonotype: One base away lies a much larger clone, so this may be a sequencing read error. This chain links TRBV28 with TRBJ2-7, with 10 bases lining up with TRBD2. The trim removed 2 bases at V and 2 bases at J, leaving 6 bases unmatched. CDR3 length: 16 residues. Germline V gives CDR1 MDHEN, CDR2 SYDVKM. The DNA of the CDR3 is TGTGCCAGCAGTTTACTAGCGGGAGCTTCCACCTACGAGCAGTACTTC. This sequence encodes CASSLLAGASTYEQYF.

The V call is TRBV10-1, the J call TRBJ2-1; TRBD2 matches 7 bases. Germline-derived CDR1 and CDR2 are WNHNN and SYGVQD (reference sequence). The length of the CDR3 is 13 residues. Trimming took 7 bases from V and 9 from J; bases not matched to a gene: 9. Here the CDR3 DNA reads TGCGCCAGCATGGGGGGGGAGATAGGTGAGCAGTTCTTC. Translation: CASMGGEIGEQFF.

This clonotype was seen repeatedly, ten times or more. The chain combines TRBV7-2 with TRBJ2-7, with TRBD2 as a possible D gene (6 bases). The germline CDR1 and CDR2 sequences are SGHTA and FQGNSA. The CDR3 covers 15 residues. Trimming pared 4 bases from V and 4 bases from J, leaving 17 bases between. The CDR3 coding sequence is TGTGCCAGCAGCTCATCAGCGGGCCCCCCTTACGAGCAGTACTTC. Protein sequence: CASSSSAGPPYEQYF.

There are many counts of this clonotype. The chain employs TRBV5-1 and TRBJ2-1; 9 bases are a match to TRBD2. Germline values: CDR1 SGHRS, CDR2 YFSETQ. The V segment lost 1 base and the J segment 6 bases; nucleotides outside the gene matches: 14. This CDR3 contains 18 residues. The CDR3 DNA follows: TGCGCCAGCAGCTTGTTTCCTAGCGGGAAGGTGTCTAGCAATGAGCAGTTCTTC. It encodes CASSLFPSGKVSSNEQFF.